The 21 T cell receptor beta chains listed next were all sequenced from one sample in a study of T cell changes during pregnancy in multiple sclerosis. Repertoires were generated with immunoSEQ multiplex PCR, while TCRdb's copy carries only in-frame clones and drops some. The sample lists roughly 40,000 clones, roughly nine tenths seen once, with 0.7% to 1% in the top ten. This sample comprised CD4+ T cells from peripheral blood mononuclear cells, obtained before pregnancy. Every receptor here comes from a female donor with multiple sclerosis, enrolled in a pregnancy study.

The V call is TRBV7-2, the J call TRBJ2-3; 10 positions agree with TRBD2. From germline, CDR1 is SGHTA and CDR2 FQGNSA. The CDR3 length is 16 residues. The junction had 8 bases not matched to a gene; V was cut back by 2 bases and J by 6 bases. DNA of the CDR3: TGTGCCAGCAGCTTATTGTCGAGCGGGAGGGCCGATACGCAGTATTTT. Protein product: CASSLLSSGRADTQYF.

This rearrangement joins TRBV27 to TRBJ2-7, with 12 bases fitting TRBD2. With V trimmed by 3 bases and J by 2 bases, 2 bases remained unmatched. Germline CDR1 reads MNHEY; CDR2 reads SMNVEV (reference sequence). The CDR3 contains 15 residues. The chain's CDR3 is CASSFRTSGTYEQYF. The CDR3, as DNA: TGTGCCAGCAGTTTCCGGACTAGCGGGACCTACGAGCAGTACTTC.

The rearrangement joins TRBV5-1 to TRBJ2-7; possibly TRBD1 for D (6 bases). Deletions cut 4 bases from V and 7 bases from J, with 12 bases between. Germline CDR1 reads SGHRS; CDR2 reads YFSETQ. CDR3 size: 12 residues. The CDR3 reads CASSHRVGEQYF. The CDR3 region has the DNA TGCGCCAGCAGCCACAGGGTGGGAGAGCAGTACTTC.

The rearrangement links TRBV27 to TRBJ2-1; D may be TRBD2 (5 bases). This CDR3 spans 15 amino acids. V shed 5 bases and J shed 4 bases, with 15 bases lying between them. Looked up from germline, CDR1 is MNHEY and CDR2 is SMNVEV (reference sequence). This CDR3 is CASSADWAGYNEQFF. The CDR3 region has the DNA TGTGCCAGCAGTGCCGATTGGGCGGGTTACAATGAGCAGTTCTTC.

The chain couples TRBV7-9 to TRBJ1-4, with 7 nucleotides matching TRBD1. Germline CDR1 reads SEHNR; CDR2 reads FQNEAQ (reference sequence). Trimming took 1 base from V and 4 from J; bases not matched to a gene: 6. CDR3 length: 16 amino acids. The CDR3 region has the DNA TGTGCCAGCAGCTTAGTCTCCACAGGGGTTAATGAAAAACTGTTTTTT. The encoded protein is CASSLVSTGVNEKLFF.

The genes are TRBV20-1 and TRBJ1-2, with unresolved D. CDR1 and CDR2 from the germline V gene are DFQATT and SNEGSKA (reference sequence). Deletions cut 3 bases from V and 8 bases from J, with 10 bases between. This CDR3 region has 11 residues. The CDR3 region is CSASSSEGYTF. In nucleotides, the CDR3 is TGCAGTGCTAGTTCATCGGAGGGCTACACCTTC.

The chain is built from TRBV27 and TRBJ1-3; D not certain. Germline V gene sequence: CDR1 MNHEY, CDR2 SMNVEV (reference sequence). The V and J ends lost 4 bases and 11 bases respectively, with 18 bases between them. The CDR3 is made up of 14 amino acids. The chain's CDR3 is CASSSAVWGGAIYF. The CDR3 nucleotides are TGTGCCAGCAGTTCGGCAGTTTGGGGAGGTGCCATATATTTT.

The chain recombines TRBV6-1 with TRBJ2-1; no reliable D call. V lost 5 bases and J lost 10, with 12 bases in between. The CDR3 is made up of 12 amino acids. CDR1 and CDR2 (germline): MNHNS, SASEGT. DNA of the CDR3: TGTGCCAGCAGTCCTCCCTCGGTAGAGCAGTTCTTC. It specifies CASSPPSVEQFF.

J is TRBJ2-1 and V is TRBV19, with D maybe TRBD1 (5 bases). Looked up from germline, CDR1 is LNHDA and CDR2 is SQIVND (reference sequence). This CDR3 is built from 16 residues. V gave up 2 bases and J gave up 3 bases, with 14 bases separating them. The CDR3 nucleotides read TGTGCCAGTAGTATAACGGAAGACAGCCTCTACAATGAGCAGTTCTTC. It yields the protein CASSITEDSLYNEQFF.

This chain uses TRBV28 with TRBJ1-1; no clear D. From germline, CDR1 is MDHEN and CDR2 SYDVKM. The CDR3 runs 12 residues. V gave up 6 bases and J gave up 5 bases, with 10 bases separating them. As DNA, the CDR3 is TGTGCCAGCAGCTCAAGCGGAACTGAAGCTTTCTTT. Protein product: CASSSSGTEAFF.

The chain carries TRBV28 and TRBJ2-7; 11 nucleotides align to TRBD2. V shed 9 bases, J shed 4 bases, and the junction held 8 bases outside the gene matches. In germline, CDR1 is MDHEN, CDR2 SYDVKM. The CDR3 contains 14 residues. CDR3 loop: CASGLAGPRYEQYF. The CDR3 nucleotides read TGTGCCAGTGGACTAGCGGGCCCTCGATACGAGCAGTACTTC.

The V call is TRBV6-5, the J call TRBJ2-1; D not certain. V lost 6 bases, J lost 13 bases, and 22 bases lay in between. Germline CDR1 is MNHEY and CDR2 is SVGAGI. The CDR3 loop spans 14 amino acids. This CDR3 is CASRSPSNSRRQFF. CDR3 bases: TGTGCCAGCAGATCCCCCTCTAATAGTCGTCGACAGTTCTTC.

This chain links TRBV5-4 with TRBJ2-7; D may be TRBD1 (5 bases). The CDR3 is made up of 15 amino acids. V was cut by 4 bases and J by 6 bases, with 20 bases left in between. Germline V gene data show CDR1 as SGHNT and CDR2 as YYREEE (reference sequence). The CDR3 DNA reads TGTGCCAGCAGCCCTTTCCAACAGGCCGCAGGCGAGCAGTACTTC. Translation gives CASSPFQQAAGEQYF.

The chain has TRBV6-5 and TRBJ1-5, with D maybe TRBD1 (6 bases). Trimming removed 6 bases at V and 8 bases at J, with 14 bases between. The CDR3 covers 13 residues. The germline V gene has CDR1 MNHEY and CDR2 SVGAGI. For the CDR3, the DNA is TGTGCCAGCAGCCCTACAGGGTCGGAGCCCCAGCATTTT. Its protein product is CASSPTGSEPQHF.

V is TRBV4-3 and J is TRBJ2-1, with 10 bases matching TRBD2. There are 15 residues in the CDR3. Germline V gives CDR1 LGHNA, CDR2 YSLEER. V trimming: 1 base; J trimming: 12 bases; junction bases outside the gene matches: 9. Here the CDR3 DNA reads TGCGCCAGCAGCCAAGTGGCTAGCGGGAGTGTAGGGCAGTTCTTC. The encoded protein is CASSQVASGSVGQFF.

The gene calls are TRBV28 and TRBJ2-7; D possibly corresponds to TRBD1 (5 bases). Germline lookup yields CDR1 MDHEN and CDR2 SYDVKM. V lost 2 bases and J lost 5, with 13 bases in between. This CDR3 has 14 residues. DNA for the CDR3: TGTGCCAGCAGTTTAGTACGAACAGGCAACGAGCAGTACTTC. Amino acids: CASSLVRTGNEQYF.

This clone came up once. The V gene is TRBV19, the J gene TRBJ2-3; 11 bases line up with TRBD2. Germline lookup yields CDR1 LNHDA and CDR2 SQIVND (reference sequence). V shed 4 bases and J 0 bases; nucleotides not matched to a gene: 9. The CDR3 extends over 18 amino acids. The CDR3 is CASSRYGLAGVSTDTQYF. DNA of the CDR3: TGTGCCAGTAGTAGGTACGGACTAGCGGGTGTGAGCACAGATACGCAGTATTTT.

The rearrangement uses TRBV5-1 and TRBJ2-3; 10 bases are shared with TRBD2. CDR1 and CDR2 from the germline V gene are SGHRS and YFSETQ. CDR3 length equals 17 residues. Trimming took 1 base from V and 5 from J; bases not matched to a gene: 10. The CDR3 is CASSLRASSGRKDTQYF. The CDR3 nucleotides read TGCGCCAGCAGCTTGAGGGCCTCTAGCGGGAGAAAAGATACGCAGTATTTT. Complete variable domain (other parts from reference TRBV5-1 and TRBJ2-3): KAGVTQTPRYLIKTRGQQVTLSCSPISGHRSVSWYQQTPGQGLQFLFEYFSETQRNKGNFPGRFSGRQFSNSRSEMNVSTLELGDSALYLCASSLRASSGRKDTQYFGPGTRLTVL.

This clone occurred a few times. This rearrangement joins TRBV5-1 to TRBJ1-1; D uncertain. V lost 4 bases, J lost 1 base, and 11 bases lay in between. Germline assignment: CDR1 SGHRS and CDR2 YFSETQ. The CDR3 runs to 14 residues. CDR3 protein: CASSGRGRNTEAFF. CDR3 coding DNA: TGCGCCAGCAGCGGCCGAGGGAGGAACACTGAAGCTTTCTTT.

The chain links TRBV19 to TRBJ1-1; D is perhaps TRBD1 (5 bases). V dropped 2 bases and J dropped 4 bases, with 8 bases sitting between them. The CDR3 runs 13 residues. Germline CDR1 is LNHDA and CDR2 is SQIVND (reference sequence). For the CDR3, the DNA is TGTGCCAGTAGTATATTGGGGGGCACTGAAGCTTTCTTT. It yields the protein CASSILGGTEAFF.

This chain uses TRBV7-3 with TRBJ2-3, with 7 bases lining up with TRBD2. With V trimmed by 3 bases and J by 1 base, 7 bases remained unmatched. The germline CDR1 and CDR2 sequences are SGHTA and FQGTGA. The CDR3 runs 16 residues. CDR3 protein: CASSLGAGVGTDTQYF. The CDR3 bases are TGTGCCAGCAGCTTGGGCGCGGGAGTTGGCACAGATACGCAGTATTTT.